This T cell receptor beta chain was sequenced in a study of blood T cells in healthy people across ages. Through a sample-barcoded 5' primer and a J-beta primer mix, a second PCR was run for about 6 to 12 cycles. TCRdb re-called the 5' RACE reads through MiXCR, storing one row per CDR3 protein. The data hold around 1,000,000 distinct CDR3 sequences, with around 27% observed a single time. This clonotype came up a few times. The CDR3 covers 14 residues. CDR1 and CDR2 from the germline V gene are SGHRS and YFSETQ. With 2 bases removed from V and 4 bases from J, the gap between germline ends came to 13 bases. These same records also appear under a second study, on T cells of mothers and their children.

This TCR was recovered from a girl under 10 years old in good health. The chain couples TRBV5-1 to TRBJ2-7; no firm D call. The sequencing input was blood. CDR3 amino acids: CASSLPGIGYEQYF. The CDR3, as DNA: TGCGCCAGCAGCTTACCTGGGATTGGGTACGAGCAGTACTTC. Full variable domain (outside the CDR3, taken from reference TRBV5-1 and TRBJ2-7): KAGVTQTPRYLIKTRGQQVTLSCSPISGHRSVSWYQQTPGQGLQFLFEYFSETQRNKGNFPGRFSGRQFSNSRSEMNVSTLELGDSALYLCASSLPGIGYEQYFGPGTRLTVT.